These T cell receptor beta chains were read from a single sample in a study of cytomegalovirus exposure and HLA in healthy donors. Clones were read by immunoSEQ multiplex PCR, and TCRdb kept only the in-frame ones, dropping some. The sample has about 180,000 clones, around 80% seen once. The sequenced sample was PBMCs. Source of these receptors: a girl aged 2 to 10 in good health and CMV-seropositive. Each CDR3 is given with its conserved first and last residue. The D gene is left open where the match is weak. Clone size is given for some rows only: seen once, a few or many times, or a class if the clone is expanded.

>TRBD2|TRBV9|.|TRBJ2-3
CASSVDTTSGYTDTQYF
TGTGCCAGCAGCGTAGATACGACTAGCGGATACACAGATACGCAGTATTTT
>TRBD2|TRBV7-7|.|TRBJ2-1
CASSPGLASYNEQFF
TGTGCTAGCAGCCCCGGACTAGCCTCCTACAATGAGCAGTTCTTC
>.|TRBV2|few|TRBJ1-5
CASTGGVNQPQHF
TGTGCCAGCACCGGAGGGGTCAATCAGCCCCAGCATTTT
>.|TRBV10-3|.|TRBJ1-1
CATHSPQQNKAFF
TGTGCCACCCACAGCCCCCAGCAGAATAAAGCTTTCTTT
>.|TRBV9|.|TRBJ2-3
CASSVSWLSDTQYF
TGTGCCAGCAGCGTGTCTTGGCTTTCGGATACGCAGTATTTT
>TRBD1|TRBV28|.|TRBJ1-4
CASSPATGAGEKLFF
TGTGCCAGCAGTCCCGCGACAGGGGCGGGTGAAAAACTGTTTTTT
>.|TRBV5-1|.|TRBJ1-2
CASSQGTYSNYGYTF
TGCGCCAGCAGCCAAGGGACATACTCTAACTATGGCTACACCTTC
>.|TRBV4-2|.|TRBJ2-1
CASSQDGEANYNEQFF
TGTGCCAGCAGCCAGGATGGGGAGGCGAACTACAATGAGCAGTTCTTC
>TRBD2|TRBV25-1|.|TRBJ2-2
CASSGASGFTGELFF
TGTGCCAGCAGTGGGGCTAGCGGCTTCACCGGGGAGCTGTTTTTT
>.|TRBV25-1|.|TRBJ1-2
CASSEHRSKNYGYTF
TGTGCCAGCAGTGAACACAGGTCAAAGAACTATGGCTACACCTTC
>.|TRBV27|.|TRBJ2-7
CASSFKAVSSYEQYF
TGTGCCAGCAGTTTCAAAGCGGTGTCATCCTACGAGCAGTACTTC
>TRBD2|TRBV7-2|.|TRBJ2-7
CASTRRTSSLGEQYF
TGTGCCAGCACCAGGAGGACTAGCTCCCTTGGCGAGCAGTACTTC
>.|TRBV27|.|TRBJ2-6
CASSPFNSGANVLTF
TGTGCCAGCAGTCCATTCAACTCTGGGGCCAACGTCCTGACTTTC
>.|TRBV2|few|TRBJ1-1
CASRPGPRRAEAFF
TGTGCCAGCAGGCCAGGACCCCGGAGGGCTGAAGCTTTCTTT
>TRBD2|TRBV5-4|.|TRBJ2-7
CASSLGLAGGISYEQYF
TGTGCCAGCAGCTTGGGACTAGCGGGGGGGATCTCCTACGAGCAGTACTTC
>TRBD2|TRBV15|once|TRBJ2-1
CATSRLAGDEQFF
TGTGCCACCAGCAGGCTAGCGGGGGATGAGCAGTTCTTC
>TRBD1|TRBV29-1|.|TRBJ1-1
CSVDPGQGRSMNTEAFF
TGCAGCGTTGACCCCGGACAGGGGAGGTCGATGAACACTGAAGCTTTCTTT
>.|TRBV6-1|.|TRBJ2-2
CASSNNLWTGELLF
TGTGCCAGCAGCAACAATCTGTGGACCGGGGAGCTGCTTTTT
>TRBD1|TRBV7-9|.|TRBJ2-2
CASSSRQGTAGELFF
TGTGCCAGCAGCAGCCGACAGGGAACTGCCGGGGAGCTGTTTTTT
>.|TRBV29-1|many|TRBJ1-5
CTLLGGSFNQPQHF
TGCACCCTACTCGGGGGGTCTTTCAATCAGCCCCAGCATTTT
>.|TRBV6-1|.|TRBJ1-2
CASSEEWAGYTF
TGTGCCAGCAGTGAAGAATGGGCTGGCTACACCTTC
>TRBD1|TRBV19|.|TRBJ2-2
CASSILWTGSAGELFF
TGTGCCAGTAGTATTTTGTGGACAGGGTCTGCCGGGGAGCTGTTTTTT
>TRBD2|TRBV7-9|.|TRBJ2-5
CASSFRTSGRAQETQYF
TGTGCCAGCAGCTTCAGAACTAGCGGGAGGGCTCAAGAGACCCAGTACTTC
>.|TRBV6-5|.|TRBJ1-2
CASSLTRDFYGYTF
TGTGCCAGCAGTTTAACCCGAGATTTCTATGGCTACACCTTC
>TRBD1|TRBV4-1|.|TRBJ1-1
CASSQDRVLQGWTEAFF
TGCGCCAGCAGCCAAGATCGGGTCTTACAGGGGTGGACTGAAGCTTTCTTT
>TRBD1|TRBV6-5|.|TRBJ2-1
CASSYSYRGDTHEQFF
TGTGCCAGCAGTTATTCATACAGGGGGGACACCCATGAGCAGTTCTTC
>.|TRBV7-6|once|TRBJ1-1
CASSLEAGLTFF
TGTGCCAGCAGCTTAGAGGCCGGGTTAACTTTCTTT
>.|TRBV27|.|TRBJ2-4
CASSSEGVRAKNIQYF
TGTGCCAGCAGTTCTGAGGGGGTGAGGGCCAAAAACATTCAGTACTTC
>TRBD2|TRBV5-1|.|TRBJ2-3
CASSTGTSGLVDTQYF
TGCGCCAGCAGTACCGGGACTAGCGGGTTGGTAGATACGCAGTATTTT
>.|TRBV15|.|TRBJ2-6
CATSRASSGANVLTF
TGTGCCACCAGCAGAGCTAGCTCTGGGGCCAACGTCCTGACTTTC
>.|TRBV30|.|TRBJ2-7
CAWSPVDYEQYF
TGTGCCTGGAGCCCAGTTGATTACGAGCAGTACTTC
>TRBD1|TRBV28|once|TRBJ1-6
CASRTGGSYNSPLHF
TGTGCCAGCAGGACAGGGGGGTCCTATAATTCACCCCTCCACTTT
>.|TRBV9|.|TRBJ1-1
CASSTGQNTEAFF
TGTGCCAGCAGCACCGGACAGAACACTGAAGCTTTCTTT
>TRBD1|TRBV11-2|.|TRBJ2-2
CASSSSRRQGNTGELFF
TGTGCCAGCAGTTCCTCTCGGAGACAGGGAAACACCGGGGAGCTGTTTTTT
>.|TRBV4-2|.|TRBJ1-6
CASSQQGFKVGNSPLHF
TGTGCCAGCAGCCAACAGGGCTTCAAGGTCGGTAATTCACCCCTCCACTTT
>TRBD1|TRBV5-1|.|TRBJ2-1
CASSPTDRVGIHEQFF
TGCGCCAGCAGCCCCACGGACAGGGTAGGAATTCATGAGCAGTTCTTC
>.|TRBV28|.|TRBJ1-1
CASSLLSGNTEAFF
TGTGCCAGCAGTTTATTATCAGGGAACACTGAAGCTTTCTTT
>.|TRBV28|.|TRBJ2-2
CASSRPGAGVVSIGELFF
TGTGCCAGCAGTCGACCCGGAGCCGGGGTGGTTTCGATCGGGGAGCTGTTTTTT
>.|TRBV10-1|.|TRBJ2-3
CASSEPSTDTQYF
TGCGCCAGCAGTGAGCCCTCCACAGATACGCAGTATTTT
>TRBD1|TRBV7-6|.|TRBJ1-2
CASSPRQGLGGYTF
TGTGCCAGCAGCCCAAGACAGGGATTGGGCGGCTACACCTTC
>TRBD1|TRBV5-1|few|TRBJ1-4
CASSNPRTDRGNEKLFF
TGCGCCAGCAGCAACCCGCGGACGGACAGGGGAAATGAAAAACTGTTTTTT
>TRBD1|TRBV6-1|.|TRBJ1-2
CASSGTGFNYGYTF
TGTGCCAGCAGCGGGACAGGGTTTAACTATGGCTACACCTTC
>TRBD1|TRBV11-3|.|TRBJ2-2
CASSLGQTDTGELFF
TGTGCCAGCAGCTTGGGACAGACCGACACCGGGGAGCTGTTTTTT
>.|TRBV10-2|.|TRBJ1-4
CASGGIGNEKLFF
TGCGCCAGCGGGGGGATTGGTAATGAAAAACTGTTTTTT
>.|TRBV13|.|TRBJ2-3
CASSTRTYTDTQYF
TGTGCCAGCAGCACACGGACTTACACAGATACGCAGTATTTT
>TRBD2|TRBV2|few|TRBJ2-3
CASSDISGTYGTDTQYF
TGTGCCAGCAGTGATATAAGCGGGACTTACGGGACAGATACGCAGTATTTT
>TRBD1|TRBV5-1|once|TRBJ1-2
CASSPGQGGYGYTF
TGCGCCAGCAGTCCCGGACAGGGGGGATATGGCTACACCTTC
>.|TRBV19|once|TRBJ1-5
CASSMGYRGASNQPQHF
TGTGCCAGTAGTATGGGGTATCGGGGGGCAAGCAATCAGCCCCAGCATTTT
>.|TRBV27|.|TRBJ1-4
CASSLSGAYNEKLFF
TGTGCCAGCAGTTTATCGGGCGCATATAATGAAAAACTGTTTTTT
>TRBD2|TRBV6-1|.|TRBJ2-7
CASSELGSSGYEQYF
TGTGCCAGCAGTGAATTAGGGTCTAGCGGGTACGAGCAGTACTTC
>.|TRBV10-2|.|TRBJ2-7
CASSRGNEQYF
TGCGCCAGCAGCAGGGGTAACGAGCAGTACTTC
>TRBD1|TRBV27|.|TRBJ1-6
CASSRDSTLRSPLHF
TGTGCCAGCAGTCGGGACAGTACCCTCAGATCACCCCTCCACTTT
>TRBD1|TRBV30|.|TRBJ1-5
CAWADRGSQPQHF
TGTGCCTGGGCGGACAGGGGGAGTCAGCCCCAGCATTTT
>TRBD2|TRBV7-3|.|TRBJ2-1
CASSLYSSGSSYNEQFF
TGTGCCAGCAGCTTATATTCTAGCGGTAGCTCCTACAATGAGCAGTTCTTC